A single sample gave rise to the 8 T cell receptor beta chains below, sequenced in a study of beta chain features in type 1 diabetes. Study conclusions and caveats: There was a moderate but significant shortening of TCRB CDR3s in all four CD4+ subsets of Type 1 diabetes patients.

These receptors' targets are unknown. Every bit of the isolated RNA underwent reverse transcription, so sequencing read expressed TCRB transcripts. Clones were sequenced by immunoSEQ multiplex PCR, and TCRdb holds only the in-frame ones, with some missing. The sample holds 640,000 or so clones, roughly an eighth seen once. The sequenced sample was naive CD4+ T cells from blood. The receptors originated from a man aged 18 to 30 with type 1 diabetes.

The chain joins TRBV6-5 to TRBJ1-5; TRBD1 matches at 8 bases. Germline V gene data show CDR1 as MNHEY and CDR2 as SVGAGI. Trimming cost V 6 bases and J 6 bases; bases outside gene matches: 7. The CDR3 is made up of 14 amino acids. CDR3 in amino acids: CASRPGQGIQPQHF. CDR3 nucleotide sequence: TGTGCCAGCAGACCCGGACAGGGCATTCAGCCCCAGCATTTT.

This clone occurred a few times. The chain has TRBV9 and TRBJ2-1; D might be TRBD2 (7 bases). V lost 6 bases, J lost 4 bases, and 14 bases lay in between. The germline V gene encodes CDR1 SGDLS and CDR2 YYNGEE. The CDR3 has 14 amino acids. The CDR3 DNA sequence: TGTGCCAGCAATCCGGGGGGCCTATACAATGAGCAGTTCTTC. Its translation: CASNPGGLYNEQFF.

Concerning this clone itself: Other DNA sequences in the same sample also yield this CDR3. The chain joins TRBV6-5 to TRBJ2-5; 8 positions agree with TRBD1. Unmatched junction bases numbered 4, after V lost 5 bases and J lost 2 bases. This CDR3 has 14 residues. Germline V gene data show CDR1 as MNHEY and CDR2 as SVGAGI. As DNA, the CDR3 is TGTGCCAGCAGTGACAGGGGAGGACAAGAGACCCAGTACTTC. It yields the protein CASSDRGGQETQYF.

J is TRBJ2-2 and V is TRBV7-9, with TRBD1 identical over 10 bases. The V and J ends lost 2 bases and 2 bases, in that order; junction bases with no gene match: 2. The CDR3 totals 16 residues. Germline CDR1 is SEHNR and CDR2 is FQNEAQ (reference sequence). In nucleotides, the CDR3 is TGTGCCAGCAGCTTACGGGACAGGGGAAACACCGGGGAGCTGTTTTTT. This encodes CASSLRDRGNTGELFF.

This rearrangement joins TRBV6-5 to TRBJ1-1; D gene unclear. Per the germline V gene, CDR1 is MNHEY and CDR2 is SVGAGI. V lost 7 bases to trimming and J lost 1 base, with 10 bases between them. This CDR3 comprises 13 residues. The CDR3 here is CASTGRRNTEAFF. The CDR3 DNA sequence: TGTGCCAGCACAGGCAGAAGGAACACTGAAGCTTTCTTT.

This clone showed up just a few times. This chain connects TRBV9 to TRBJ1-2, with 7 bases that match TRBD1. Germline V gene lookup returns CDR1 SGDLS and CDR2 YYNGEE. This CDR3 has 15 residues. V lost 4 bases and J lost 0; bases outside the gene matches: 6. As DNA, the CDR3 is TGTGCCAGCAGCTTCGGACAGGCCGCTAACTATGGCTACACCTTC. Its protein is CASSFGQAANYGYTF.

J is TRBJ1-2 and V is TRBV18; no clear D gene. The CDR3 has 13 residues. The V and J ends lost 11 bases and 5 bases respectively, with 18 bases between them. Germline lookup yields CDR1 KGHSH and CDR2 LQKENI. CDR3 nucleotide sequence: TGTGCCTCCCGCCCCGGACTGTCGTATGGCTACACCTTC. This gives the protein CASRPGLSYGYTF.

In this sample, this clone turned up a few times. V is TRBV30 and J is TRBJ1-1, with D perhaps matching TRBD1 (6 bases). V gave up 1 base and J gave up 11 bases, with 14 bases separating them. CDR3 length: 12 amino acids. The germline CDR1 and CDR2 sequences are GTSNPN and SVGIG (reference sequence). The CDR3, as DNA: TGTGCCTGGAGTGCTTCAGGGGTCGTCGCTTTCTTT. Translating gives CAWSASGVVAFF. Complete variable domain (other parts from reference TRBV30 and TRBJ1-1): SQTIHQWPATLVQPVGSPLSLECTVEGTSNPNLYWYRQAAGRGLQLLFYSVGIGQISSEVPQNLSASRPQDRQFILSSKKLLLSDSGFYLCAWSASGVVAFFGQGTRLTVV.